This TCR beta chain came from a study of STAT5B mutations in CD4+ large granular lymphocyte leukemia. Per germline, CDR1 SEHNR and CDR2 FQNEAQ (reference sequence). Between the trimmed V and J ends, which lost 7 bases and 2 bases, there was a span of 14 bases. CDR3 length: 14 amino acids. Sequenced by immunoSEQ multiplex PCR; TCRdb stores in-frame clones only, minus some. The repertoire holds more than 20,000 clones, with about 86% as singletons. Study observations and caveats: Main leukemic clonotypes were patient-specific, but about 25% appeared at low frequency elsewhere. Without HLA matching, higher CD4+ than CD8+ T-LGLL clonality could reflect small sample size. Patient CD4-sorted repertoires looked more clonal than healthy CD4+ repertoires, even without putative leukemic clones.

Control samples were healthy donors' buffy coats. In regard to this clone: Its antigen is currently unknown.

The chain combines TRBV7-9 with TRBJ2-5; possibly TRBD1 or TRBD2 for D (5 bases each). The TCR comes from a human donor in good health. Specimen: CD4+ T cells from blood buffy coats. The CDR3 DNA sequence: TGTGCCAGCATCCCTTGGGGCGGGCAAGAGACCCAGTACTTC. As protein: CASIPWGGQETQYF.